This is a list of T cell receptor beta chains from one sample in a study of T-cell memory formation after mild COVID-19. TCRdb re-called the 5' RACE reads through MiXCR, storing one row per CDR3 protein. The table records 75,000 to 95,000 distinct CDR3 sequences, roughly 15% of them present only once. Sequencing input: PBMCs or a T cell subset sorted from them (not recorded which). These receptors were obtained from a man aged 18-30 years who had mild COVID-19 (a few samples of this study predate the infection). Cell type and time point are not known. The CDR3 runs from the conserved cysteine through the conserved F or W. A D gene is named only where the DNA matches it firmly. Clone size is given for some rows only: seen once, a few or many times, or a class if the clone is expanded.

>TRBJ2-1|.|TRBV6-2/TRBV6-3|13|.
TGTGCCAGCAGTTACACCCAGTACATTGAGCAGTTCTTC
CASSYTQYIEQFF
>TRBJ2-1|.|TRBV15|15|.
TGTGCCACCAGCAGAGTGTATAGTCCCTACAATGAGCAGTTCTTC
CATSRVYSPYNEQFF
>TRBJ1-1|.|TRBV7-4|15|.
TGTGCCAGCAGCTCGAAACGGCCAGGGGACACTGAAGCTTTCTTT
CASSSKRPGDTEAFF
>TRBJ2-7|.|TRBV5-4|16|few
TGTGCCAGCAGCTTGGGAGGGGTCACCCTCCTTTACGAGCAGTACTTC
CASSLGGVTLLYEQYF
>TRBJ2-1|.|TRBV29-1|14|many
TGCAGCGTTGAAATGCCGTCTGCAGGGAATGAGCAGTTCTTC
CSVEMPSAGNEQFF
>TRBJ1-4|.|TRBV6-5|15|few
TGTGCCAGCAGTTACTCTCCAGGCCGCAATGAAAAACTGTTTTTT
CASSYSPGRNEKLFF
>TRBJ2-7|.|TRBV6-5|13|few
TGTGCCAGCACCCCAGAAAGCTCCTACGAGCAGTACTTC
CASTPESSYEQYF
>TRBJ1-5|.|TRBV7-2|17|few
TGTGCCAGCAACTTCATTGGGGGGGCAGATAGCAATCAGCCCCAGCATTTT
CASNFIGGADSNQPQHF
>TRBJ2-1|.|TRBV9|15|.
TGTGCCAGCAGCGTAGCGGAGAGCTCCTACAATGAGCAGTTCTTC
CASSVAESSYNEQFF
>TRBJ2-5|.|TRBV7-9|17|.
TGTGCCAGCAGCCCCAAGACGAACTCCGAGGACCAAGAGACCCAGTACTTC
CASSPKTNSEDQETQYF
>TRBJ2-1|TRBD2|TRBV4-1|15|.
TGCGCCAGCAGCCTGACTAGCGGGGATCTCCATGAGCAGTTCTTC
CASSLTSGDLHEQFF
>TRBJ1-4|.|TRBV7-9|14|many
TGTGCCAGCAGCACGGGGTTGTCGGGCGAAAAACTGTTTTTT
CASSTGLSGEKLFF
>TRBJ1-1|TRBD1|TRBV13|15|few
TGTGCCAGCAGCTTACGACAGGGGGGCAACACTGAAGCTTTCTTT
CASSLRQGGNTEAFF
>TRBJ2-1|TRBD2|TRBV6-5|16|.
TGTGCCAGCAGTTACAGAGCGGGGGGTGCCTACAATGAGCAGTTCTTC
CASSYRAGGAYNEQFF
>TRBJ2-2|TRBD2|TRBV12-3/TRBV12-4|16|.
TGTGCCAGCAGTCGGACAGCGGGGGGGTTCGGCGGGGAGCTGTTTTTT
CASSRTAGGFGGELFF
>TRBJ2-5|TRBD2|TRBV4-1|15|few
TGCGCCAGCAGAATTCGTGCGGGGGGGCCGGAGACCCAGTACTTC
CASRIRAGGPETQYF
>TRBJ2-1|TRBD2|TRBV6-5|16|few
TGTGCCAGCAGTTACGGGACTAGCGGTACCTACAATGAGCAGTTCTTC
CASSYGTSGTYNEQFF
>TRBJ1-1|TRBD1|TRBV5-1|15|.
TGCGCCAGCAGCCTGGAGGCCAGGGGGGACACTGAAGCTTTCTTT
CASSLEARGDTEAFF
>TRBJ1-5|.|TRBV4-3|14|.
TGCGCCAGCAGCCAAGATCCAGACGCTCAGCCCCAGCATTTT
CASSQDPDAQPQHF
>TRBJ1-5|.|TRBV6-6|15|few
TGTGCCAGCAGCTTGGGACTCATTAGCAATCAGCCCCAGCATTTT
CASSLGLISNQPQHF
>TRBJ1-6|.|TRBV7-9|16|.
TGTGCCAGCAGCCCACCGTTACAGGGCCTTGGTTCACCCCTCCACTTT
CASSPPLQGLGSPLHF
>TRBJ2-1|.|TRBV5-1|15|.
TGCGCCAGCAGCTTGGCGGTTATTTCCTACAATGAGCAGTTCTTC
CASSLAVISYNEQFF
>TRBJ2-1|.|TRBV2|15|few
TGTGCCAGCAGCACAGGCGCAATCTCCTACAATGAGCAGTTCTTC
CASSTGAISYNEQFF
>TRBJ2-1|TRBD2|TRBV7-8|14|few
TGTGCCAGCAGCACCCAGACTAGCGGGGGAAAACAGTTCTTC
CASSTQTSGGKQFF
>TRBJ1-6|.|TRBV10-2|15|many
TGCGCCAGCAGTGTTCTTGCACCCAATAATTCACCCCTCCACTTT
CASSVLAPNNSPLHF
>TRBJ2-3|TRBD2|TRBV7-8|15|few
TGTGCCAGCAGCTTAGGCGGGACCGGGGGGGATACGCAGTATTTT
CASSLGGTGGDTQYF
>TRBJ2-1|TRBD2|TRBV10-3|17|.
TGTGCCACCAGAGGGTTCTGGGCTAGCGGGGGGGCAGATGAGCAGTTCTTC
CATRGFWASGGADEQFF
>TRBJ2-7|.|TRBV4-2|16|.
TGTGCCAGCAGCCAACAAATTGGGGCAGGTTTTCGCGAGCAGTACTTC
CASSQQIGAGFREQYF
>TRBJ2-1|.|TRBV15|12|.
TGTGCCACCAGCAGAGATCGGACAAAGCAGTTCTTC
CATSRDRTKQFF
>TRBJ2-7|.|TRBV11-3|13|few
TGTGCCAGCAGCTTAAGGACCCACTACGAGCAGTACTTC
CASSLRTHYEQYF
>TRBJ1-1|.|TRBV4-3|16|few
TGCGCCAGCAGCCAAGGTGAGGCAACGGCTTGGACTGAAGCTTTCTTT
CASSQGEATAWTEAFF
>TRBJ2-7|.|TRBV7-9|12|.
TGTGCCAGCAGCCTGGCAGCCGTGGAGCAGTACTTC
CASSLAAVEQYF
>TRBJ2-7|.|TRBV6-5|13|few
TGTGCCAGCAGTTATGGTGCGGACTACGAGCAGTACTTC
CASSYGADYEQYF
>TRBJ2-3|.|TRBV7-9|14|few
TGTGCCAGCAGCTTAGCTCTAAGCACAGATACGCAGTATTTT
CASSLALSTDTQYF
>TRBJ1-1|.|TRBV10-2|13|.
TGCGCCAGCAGAGACCGCTGGGGGGTTTGGGATTTCTTT
CASRDRWGVWDFF
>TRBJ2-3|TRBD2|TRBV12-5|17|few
TGTGCTACCCGTAGGAGTAAACTAGCGGGGGATGCAGATACGCAGTATTTT
CATRRSKLAGDADTQYF
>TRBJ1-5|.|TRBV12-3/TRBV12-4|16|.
TGTGCCAGCAGGTTAGGGGGGGCTAGAAGCAATCAGCCCCAGCATTTT
CASRLGGARSNQPQHF
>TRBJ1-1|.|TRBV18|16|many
TGTGCCAGCTCACCAGAGAACTGGTACATGAACACTGAAGCTTTCTTT
CASSPENWYMNTEAFF
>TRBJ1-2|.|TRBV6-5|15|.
TGTGCCAGCAGTCCACAGGGTTCCGCATATTATGGCTACACCTTC
CASSPQGSAYYGYTF
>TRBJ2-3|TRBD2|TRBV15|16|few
TGTGCCACCAGCAAGACTAGCGGGGGGGCAACAGATACGCAGTATTTT
CATSKTSGGATDTQYF
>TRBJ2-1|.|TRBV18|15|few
TGTGCCAGCTCCCCCGCCGTCGGATACAACAATGAGCAGTTCTTC
CASSPAVGYNNEQFF
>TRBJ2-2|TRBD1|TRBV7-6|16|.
TGTGCCAGCAGCACTCAAGGGGGGACAGGGACCGGGGAGCTGTTTTTT
CASSTQGGTGTGELFF
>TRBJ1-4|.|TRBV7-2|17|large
TGTGCCAGCAGCCCCGGCGGAGGGCGTGCAACTAATGAAAAACTGTTTTTT
CASSPGGGRATNEKLFF
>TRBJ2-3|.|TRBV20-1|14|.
TGCAGTGCTAGAGTAATGGCTAGCACAGATACGCAGTATTTT
CSARVMASTDTQYF
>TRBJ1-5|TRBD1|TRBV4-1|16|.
TGCGCCAGCAGCCAGACAGGGGGCTCAAGCAATCAGCCCCAGCATTTT
CASSQTGGSSNQPQHF
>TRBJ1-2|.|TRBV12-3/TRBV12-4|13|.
TGTGCCAGCAGTTACCCGGGACACTATGGCTACACCTTC
CASSYPGHYGYTF
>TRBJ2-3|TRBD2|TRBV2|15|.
TGTGCCAGCATCATAGCGGGGGCCGCCACAGATACGCAGTATTTT
CASIIAGAATDTQYF
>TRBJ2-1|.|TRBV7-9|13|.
TGTGCCAGCAGCCCCCACACGCTTCGGGAGCAGTTCTTC
CASSPHTLREQFF
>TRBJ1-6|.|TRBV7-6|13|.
TGTGCCAGCAGCTTAGGGACCACTTCACCCCTCCACTTT
CASSLGTTSPLHF
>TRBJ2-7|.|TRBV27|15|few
TGTGCCAGCAGTGTGGACAGCTTTAACTCCTACGAGCAGTACTTC
CASSVDSFNSYEQYF
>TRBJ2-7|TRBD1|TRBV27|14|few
TGTGCCAGCAGTCAAGGGACAGGGGGCGACGAGCAGTACTTC
CASSQGTGGDEQYF
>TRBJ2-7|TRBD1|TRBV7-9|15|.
TGTGCCAGCAGCGGGGACAGGGGTTACTCCTACGAGCAGTACTTC
CASSGDRGYSYEQYF
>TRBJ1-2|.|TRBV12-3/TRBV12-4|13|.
TGTGCCAGCAGTCCCCCAACTAACTATGGCTACACCTTC
CASSPPTNYGYTF
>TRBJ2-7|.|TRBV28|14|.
TGTGCCAGCATGACCCCGCGGAGGTACGGCGAGCAGTACTTC
CASMTPRRYGEQYF
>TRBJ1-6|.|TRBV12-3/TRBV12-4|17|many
TGTGCCTCTAGACACCAAATACAACCCTCCTATAATTCACCCCTCCACTTT
CASRHQIQPSYNSPLHF
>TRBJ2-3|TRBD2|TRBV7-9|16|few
TGTGCCAGCAGCGGACTAGCGGGCTATAGCACAGATACGCAGTATTTT
CASSGLAGYSTDTQYF
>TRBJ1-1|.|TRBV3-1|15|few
TGTGCCAGCAGCCGCACCCCCGGGGGGGGCACTGAAGCTTTCTTT
CASSRTPGGGTEAFF